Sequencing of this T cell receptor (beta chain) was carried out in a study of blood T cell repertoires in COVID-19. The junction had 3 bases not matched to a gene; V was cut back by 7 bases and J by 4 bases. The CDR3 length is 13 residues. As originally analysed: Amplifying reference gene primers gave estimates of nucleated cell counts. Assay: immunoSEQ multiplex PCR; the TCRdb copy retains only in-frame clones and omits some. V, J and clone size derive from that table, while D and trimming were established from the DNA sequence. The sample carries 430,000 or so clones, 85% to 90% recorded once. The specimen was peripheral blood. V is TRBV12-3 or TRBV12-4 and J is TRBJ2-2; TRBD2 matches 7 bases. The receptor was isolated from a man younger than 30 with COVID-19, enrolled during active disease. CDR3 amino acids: CASMRGSTGELFF. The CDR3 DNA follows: TGTGCCAGCATGCGGGGGTCCACCGGGGAGCTGTTTTTT.